Reported below is one TCR beta chain. What it binds is unknown. Sequencing used immunoSEQ multiplex PCR; TCRdb keeps in-frame clones, though not all of them. This table holds roughly 18,000 clones, around 80% found once. The data derive from a study of T cell responses to AZD1222 COVID-19 vaccine. Study conclusions and caveats: Baseline antibody screening turned up just 6 or 7 seropositive AZD1222 recipients. The study found Spike-specific TCR breadth and depth rose after two AZD1222 doses.

The input for sequencing was peripheral blood, taken 28 days after the second AZD1222 dose. This TCR was recovered from an adult who received the AZD1222 COVID-19 vaccine.

The CDR3 protein is CATAAGYGFDQYF. In DNA, the CDR3 is TGTGCCACGGCGGCAGGTTATGGGTTTGACCAGTACTTC. J is TRBJ2-5 and V is TRBV19, with D unclear. V gave up 10 bases and J gave up 10 bases, with 22 bases separating them. Germline-derived CDR1 and CDR2 are LNHDA and SQIVND (reference sequence). The CDR3 is 13 residues long.